The next 29 T cell receptor beta chains were all read from a single sample in a study of identical twins. TCRdb processed the 5' RACE reads anew with MiXCR; each CDR3 protein has one entry. The table records 250,000 or so distinct CDR3 sequences, about 8.5% of them present only once. This sample was also put to use in a study of yellow fever vaccine responses in identical twins.

The sequencing input was CD8+ T cells sorted from blood. These receptors were taken from a woman between 18 and 29 years old in good health.

A few counts support this clonotype. The chain recombines TRBV24-1 with TRBJ2-1, with unresolved D. Germline lookup yields CDR1 KGHDR and CDR2 SFDVKD. The CDR3 runs to 12 residues. V lost 1 base and J lost 6, with 3 bases in between. CDR3 nucleotides: TGTGCCACCAGTGATTTCTCCAATGAGCAGTTCTTC. It yields the protein CATSDFSNEQFF.

This chain uses TRBV5-6 with TRBJ2-2; perhaps TRBD2 as D (6 bases). The CDR3 spans 15 residues. The germline gives CDR1 SGHDT, CDR2 YYEEEE. V was cut by 0 bases and J by 3 bases, with 9 bases left in between. The CDR3 region is CASSLGRGDTGELFF. CDR3 nucleotide sequence: TGTGCCAGCAGCTTGGGGCGGGGCGACACCGGGGAGCTGTTTTTT.

The V and J genes are TRBV25-1 and TRBJ1-1, with D maybe TRBD1 (6 bases). Germline lookup yields CDR1 MGHDK and CDR2 SYGVNS. This CDR3 spans 16 amino acids. Trimming stripped 2 bases from V and 7 bases from J, with 20 bases between. The CDR3 spells CASSEAPHTGSGEAFF. In DNA, the CDR3 is TGTGCCAGCAGTGAAGCCCCCCACACAGGGTCAGGTGAAGCTTTCTTT.

This clonotype occurred a few times. The chain employs TRBV12-3 or TRBV12-4 and TRBJ1-5; 7 bases are a match to TRBD1. The CDR3 has 15 amino acids. Trimming took 5 bases from V and 2 from J; bases not matched to a gene: 6. The DNA of the CDR3 is TGTGCCAGCAGTCCCAGGGGGTTGGGCAATCAGCCCCAGCATTTT. As protein: CASSPRGLGNQPQHF.

This clonotype has only a few counts. The chain uses TRBV6-5 and TRBJ1-1; D may be TRBD1 (5 bases). V shed 2 bases and J shed 1 base, with 11 bases lying between them. The CDR3 is 15 residues long. Germline V gene sequence: CDR1 MNHEY, CDR2 SVGAGI. Written as DNA, the CDR3 is TGTGCCAGCAGTTACCTACGGGGCGGGAACACTGAAGCTTTCTTT. This codes for CASSYLRGGNTEAFF.

This clonotype was observed many times. The chain has TRBV6-7 and TRBJ2-1, with D uncertain. TRBV6-7 is an ORF; its function is uncertain. V lost 6 bases to trimming and J lost 10 bases, with 10 bases between them. This CDR3 contains 11 residues. CDR3 in amino acids: CASRTLSEQFF. The CDR3 nucleotides read TGTGCCAGCAGGACCCTATCGGAGCAGTTCTTC.

The chain employs TRBV28 and TRBJ2-7, with D maybe TRBD2 (6 bases). The ends were cut back, 3 bases at V and 5 bases at J, with 14 bases in the middle. The germline V gene encodes CDR1 MDHEN and CDR2 SYDVKM. The CDR3 has 14 residues. CDR3 residues: CASSFGGKADEQYF. The CDR3 nucleotides read TGTGCCAGCAGTTTTGGCGGGAAAGCGGACGAGCAGTACTTC.

This chain connects TRBV28 to TRBJ2-1, with 12 bases identical to TRBD1. Germline values: CDR1 MDHEN, CDR2 SYDVKM. The CDR3 loop spans 16 amino acids. V lost 6 bases to trimming and J lost 7 bases; unmatched junction nucleotides: 10. The CDR3 is CASSAPGQGAGNEQFF. Here the CDR3 DNA reads TGTGCCAGCAGCGCCCCGGGACAGGGGGCTGGAAATGAGCAGTTCTTC.

This clonotype was detected many times. The chain recombines TRBV24-1 with TRBJ2-5; 9 bases are a match to TRBD1. In germline, CDR1 is KGHDR, CDR2 SFDVKD. Trimming cost V 4 bases and J 3 bases; bases outside gene matches: 8. This CDR3 spans 16 amino acids. The CDR3 spells CATSEPGQGGEETQYF. The CDR3 DNA follows: TGTGCCACCAGTGAACCGGGACAGGGCGGTGAAGAGACCCAGTACTTC.

Regarding this clonotype: Relative to the germline gene, one junction end is altered; a read error may explain this. As DNA, the CDR3 is TGTACCAGCAGCCCGGTGGTGGGAGGGCCCTTCGGGGGCACCGGGGAGCTGTTTTTT. Residues: CTSSPVVGGPFGGTGELFF. The chain employs TRBV2 and TRBJ2-2, with 7 bases identical to TRBD2. This CDR3 region has 19 residues. Germline assignment: CDR1 SNHLY and CDR2 FYNNEI. The full variable domain, in which reference TRBV2 and TRBJ2-2 provide the parts outside the CDR3, is EPEVTQTPSHQVTQMGQEVILRCVPISNHLYFYWYRQILGQKVEFLVSFYNNEISEKSEIFDDQFSVERPDGSNFTLKIRSTKLEDSAMYFCTSSPVVGGPFGGTGELFFGEGSRLTVL.

A few counts support this clonotype. The V and J genes are TRBV5-1 and TRBJ2-3, with TRBD2 matching over 7 bases. V shed 4 bases and J 6 bases; nucleotides not matched to a gene: 8. Germline assignment: CDR1 SGHRS and CDR2 YFSETQ. The CDR3 runs to 14 residues. The CDR3 reads CASSLQREGDTQYF. The CDR3 nucleotides are TGCGCCAGCAGCCTACAGCGGGAAGGCGATACGCAGTATTTT.

The chain joins TRBV5-6 to TRBJ2-2; D not resolved. This CDR3 is built from 13 residues. From germline, CDR1 is SGHDT and CDR2 YYEEEE. V was clipped by 7 bases and J by 9 bases, with 16 bases between them. CDR3 in amino acids: CASASWLPWELFF. The CDR3 region has the DNA TGTGCCAGCGCCTCCTGGCTTCCCTGGGAGCTGTTTTTT.

The sample holds a few counts of this clonotype. The V and J genes are TRBV14 and TRBJ2-1; no reliable D call. Germline V CDR1 and CDR2: SGHDN, FVKESK. V was shortened by 3 bases and J by 0 bases, with 9 bases between the two germline ends. This CDR3 spans 15 amino acids. CDR3 in amino acids: CASSQYISSYNEQFF. In DNA, the CDR3 is TGTGCCAGCAGCCAGTATATCAGCTCCTACAATGAGCAGTTCTTC.

This clonotype was counted ten times or more. This chain connects TRBV5-1 to TRBJ2-3, with D perhaps given as TRBD1 or TRBD2 (5 bases each). Trimming removed 2 bases from V and 0 bases from J, with 13 bases in between. The CDR3 loop spans 16 amino acids. Germline-derived CDR1 and CDR2 are SGHRS and YFSETQ. CDR3 nucleotides: TGCGCCAGCAGCTTCGACTTCGGGGACAGCACAGATACGCAGTATTTT. This gives the protein CASSFDFGDSTDTQYF.

Notes on this clonotype: With a much larger clone just one base away, this may be a read error. The chain employs TRBV6-4 and TRBJ2-1, with 7 bases matching TRBD2. CDR3 length: 14 residues. Per the germline V gene, CDR1 is MRHNA and CDR2 is SNTAGT. CDR3 in DNA: TGTGCCATCAGTGCGTCCCACGGGGGGAATGAGCAGTTCTTC. Amino acid sequence: CAISASHGGNEQFF.

In this sample, this clonotype turned up a few times. The genes are TRBV27 and TRBJ1-1, with D uncertain. The germline gives CDR1 MNHEY, CDR2 SMNVEV (reference sequence). The V gene lost 6 bases and the J gene lost 3 bases, with 11 bases spanning the gap. There are 13 residues in the CDR3. DNA for the CDR3: TGTGCCAGCAGGACGGGTTACTACACTGAAGCTTTCTTT. Its protein is CASRTGYYTEAFF.

V and J are TRBV4-1 and TRBJ2-3, with unresolved D. Trimming stripped 4 bases from V and 0 bases from J, with 8 bases between. There are 14 residues in the CDR3. Germline values: CDR1 MGHRA, CDR2 YSYEKL. In DNA, the CDR3 is TGCGCCAGCAGCCCCCCGAGAAGCACAGATACGCAGTATTTT. Its translation: CASSPPRSTDTQYF.

The chain uses TRBV11-1 and TRBJ2-5; 14 bases are shared with TRBD2. V shed 4 bases, J shed 3 bases, and the junction held 13 bases outside the gene matches. Germline V CDR1 and CDR2: SGHAT, FQDESV (reference sequence). CDR3 length: 19 amino acids. The CDR3 here is CASSWPRTSGRSTEETQYF. The DNA for the CDR3 is TGTGCCAGCAGCTGGCCCCGGACTAGCGGGAGGTCCACCGAAGAGACCCAGTACTTC.

The table lists this clonotype with many counts. J is TRBJ2-7 and V is TRBV4-2; 9 positions match TRBD2. Germline-derived CDR1 and CDR2 are LGHNA and YNFKEQ. The CDR3 spans 16 residues. V dropped 4 bases and J dropped 0; count of bases not matched to a gene: 7. CDR3: CASSPASGVDSYEQYF. The CDR3 coding sequence is TGTGCCAGCAGCCCAGCTAGCGGGGTGGACTCCTACGAGCAGTACTTC.

The chain links TRBV27 to TRBJ2-3; D ambiguous. The CDR3 has 15 amino acids. CDR1 and CDR2 from the germline V gene are MNHEY and SMNVEV (reference sequence). Trimming removed 1 base from V and 2 bases from J, with 10 bases in between. In nucleotides, the CDR3 is TGTGCCAGCAGTTTATTTTCCCCCCTCACAGATACGCAGTATTTT. Protein: CASSLFSPLTDTQYF.

V gene TRBV7-9 combines with J gene TRBJ2-3, with a tentative D call TRBD2 (6 bases). CDR3 length equals 16 residues. Per germline, CDR1 SEHNR and CDR2 FQNEAQ (reference sequence). V was shortened by 1 base and J by 5 bases, with 16 bases between the two germline ends. CDR3 region: CASSLGGGGTRDTQYF. The DNA for the CDR3 is TGTGCCAGCAGCTTAGGAGGCGGCGGGACCCGAGATACGCAGTATTTT.

V is TRBV5-1 and J is TRBJ2-1; possibly TRBD2 for D (5 bases). Germline V gene data show CDR1 as SGHRS and CDR2 as YFSETQ. The CDR3 extends over 13 amino acids. Trimming cost V 1 base and J 8 bases, with 10 bases left between them. CDR3 protein: CASSLLGVDEQFF. In DNA, the CDR3 is TGCGCCAGCAGCTTGCTCGGGGTGGATGAGCAGTTCTTC.

This clonotype was recorded many times. V usage is TRBV2 and J usage is TRBJ2-3; D gene uncertain. The V end lost 7 bases, the J end lost 3 bases, and 8 bases lay between the germline ends. CDR3 length: 12 residues. Germline CDR1 reads SNHLY; CDR2 reads FYNNEI. The CDR3 region is CASNVETDTQYF. CDR3 DNA: TGTGCCAGCAATGTTGAGACAGATACGCAGTATTTT.

A few counts support this clonotype. The chain uses TRBV4-2 and TRBJ2-7, with D tentatively TRBD1 (5 bases). V was shortened by 0 bases and J by 1 base, with 13 bases between the two germline ends. This CDR3 region has 16 residues. From germline, CDR1 is LGHNA and CDR2 YNFKEQ. The chain's CDR3 is CASSQETWTSSYEQYF. The CDR3 DNA reads as TGTGCCAGCAGCCAAGAAACTTGGACAAGTTCCTACGAGCAGTACTTC.

In its sample, this clonotype was seen many times. The chain employs TRBV20-1 and TRBJ2-5; D possibly corresponds to TRBD2 (5 bases). V lost 5 bases and J lost 0, with 7 bases in between. CDR3 size: 12 residues. The germline CDR1 and CDR2 sequences are DFQATT and SNEGSKA (reference sequence). The CDR3 DNA reads TGCAGTGCTCGGGGTGACCAAGAGACCCAGTACTTC. Amino acid sequence: CSARGDQETQYF.

This clonotype was detected ten times or more. V gene TRBV9 combines with J gene TRBJ2-7; D not certain. CDR3 length: 15 amino acids. Germline V gene sequence: CDR1 SGDLS, CDR2 YYNGEE. Trimming cost V 3 bases and J 6 bases, with 19 bases left between them. CDR3 coding DNA: TGTGCCAGCAGCGCAGGTTCACGATACCTGGGCGAGCAGTACTTC. Translation: CASSAGSRYLGEQYF.

This sequence joins TRBV24-1 and TRBJ2-3, with D hard to call. Trimming cost V 6 bases and J 1 base, with 7 bases left between them. Germline CDR1 KGHDR, CDR2 SFDVKD. The CDR3 totals 13 residues. The CDR3 protein is CATSRSGTDTQYF. The CDR3, as DNA: TGTGCCACCAGTAGGTCGGGCACAGATACGCAGTATTTT.

This clonotype was seen only a few times. The chain uses TRBV7-8 and TRBJ2-5; 8 bases match TRBD2. The V segment lost 5 bases and the J segment 5 bases; nucleotides outside the gene matches: 10. Germline V lookup: CDR1 SGHVS, CDR2 FQNEAQ. CDR3 length: 15 amino acids. CDR3 protein: CASSTSGRGGETQYF. In DNA, the CDR3 is TGTGCCAGCAGCACTAGCGGCCGCGGCGGGGAGACCCAGTACTTC.

This chain connects TRBV5-1 to TRBJ2-3; 9 bases fit TRBD2. Germline values: CDR1 SGHRS, CDR2 YFSETQ. V lost 0 bases, J lost 4 bases, and 9 bases stayed unmatched. CDR3 length equals 17 residues. CDR3 nucleotides: TGCGCCAGCAGCTTGGCCGTTGCGGGAGGGCCCCCAGATACGCAGTATTTT. Translation: CASSLAVAGGPPDTQYF.